The clone carrying this TCR beta chain is categorized as medium-sized. As yet, its antigen is unknown. The CDR3 consists of 16 residues. With 4 bases removed from V and 0 bases from J, the gap between germline ends came to 13 bases. Germline-derived CDR1 and CDR2 are SGHVS and FNYEAQ. Bone marrow was sampled from every patient at the time of active disease. The data derive from a study of read filtering for tumor transcriptome and immune sequencing. Whole-study context: Among patients, 17 to 20 were male and approximately 15 female, aged about 40 to 90 (mean approximately 64).

Points from the study as a whole: The CD138-negative fraction was mixed bone marrow immune cells, not pure T cells.

From roughly 0.4 ug of RNA, a library with molecular barcoded alpha/delta and beta/gamma adaptors was made. MiXCR was run by TCRdb on the reads, yielding one entry per CDR3 protein. Of more than 55,000 distinct CDR3 sequences in the sample, less than 25% were seen once. Sample: a population of CD138-negative cells sorted from bone marrow. The source is a donor at least 40 years old with multiple myeloma. V gene TRBV7-6 combines with J gene TRBJ2-1, with D possibly TRBD2 on 6 matching bases. The CDR3 coding sequence is TGTGCCAGCAGCTCGTCTAGCGAAAGCTCCTACAATGAGCAGTTCTTC. It encodes CASSSSSESSYNEQFF.